Listed below are T cell receptor beta chains from one sample, sequenced in a study of identical twins. TCRdb used MiXCR to reprocess the 5' RACE reads, holding one entry per CDR3 protein. This sample has about 810,000 distinct CDR3 sequences; more than 9% occur once, and the top ten carry 1.5% to 2%. The sample was also linked to a second study, of yellow fever vaccine responses in identical twins.

The sequencing sample was made of PBMCs. Every receptor here comes from a woman between 18 and 30 years old in good health. Each CDR3 is given with its conserved first and last residue. The order of the fields is clone size, D gene, V gene, J gene, CDR3 protein, CDR3 DNA. D genes are given only for firm matches. Clone size appears in some rows only: once, few, many, or a class for an expanded clone.

abundance: few; d_gene: TRBD1; v_gene: TRBV18; j_gene: TRBJ1-4; CDR3aa: CASSAEVPGGEKLFF; CDR3nt: TGTGCCAGCTCCGCGGAAGTCCCAGGGGGTGAAAAACTGTTTTTT
abundance: -; d_gene: -; v_gene: TRBV24-1; j_gene: TRBJ2-3; CDR3aa: CATSDPRADTQYF; CDR3nt: TGTGCCACCAGTGACCCCAGGGCAGATACGCAGTATTTT
abundance: many; d_gene: -; v_gene: TRBV29-1; j_gene: TRBJ2-7; CDR3aa: CSVQDSYEQYF; CDR3nt: TGCAGCGTACAGGACAGCTACGAGCAGTACTTC
abundance: few; d_gene: TRBD2; v_gene: TRBV3-1; j_gene: TRBJ2-7; CDR3aa: CASSQDYGIAGSYEQYF; CDR3nt: TGTGCCAGCAGCCAAGATTACGGGATAGCGGGATCCTACGAGCAGTACTTC
abundance: -; d_gene: TRBD1; v_gene: TRBV12-3/TRBV12-4; j_gene: TRBJ2-1; CDR3aa: CASKGQTMLGPQFF; CDR3nt: TGTGCCAGTAAGGGACAGACCATGCTCGGTCCGCAGTTCTTC
abundance: many; d_gene: TRBD1; v_gene: TRBV20-1; j_gene: TRBJ1-6; CDR3aa: CSARDSNSPLHF; CDR3nt: TGCAGCGCGCGGGACAGTAATTCACCCCTCCACTTT
abundance: -; d_gene: TRBD2; v_gene: TRBV3-1; j_gene: TRBJ2-1; CDR3aa: CASRLAGAFNEQFF; CDR3nt: TGTGCCAGCAGGCTGGCGGGAGCTTTCAATGAGCAGTTCTTC
abundance: many; d_gene: -; v_gene: TRBV12-3/TRBV12-4; j_gene: TRBJ2-1; CDR3aa: CASALEYNEQFF; CDR3nt: TGTGCCAGCGCTCTAGAATACAATGAGCAGTTCTTC
abundance: -; d_gene: -; v_gene: TRBV10-3; j_gene: TRBJ2-6; CDR3aa: CAISTGTAGANVLTF; CDR3nt: TGTGCCATCAGTACGGGGACCGCCGGGGCCAACGTCCTGACTTTC
abundance: -; d_gene: -; v_gene: TRBV6-1; j_gene: TRBJ1-5; CDR3aa: CASNFAGSSNQPQHF; CDR3nt: TGTGCCAGCAACTTCGCCGGTTCCTCTAATCAGCCCCAGCATTTT
abundance: many; d_gene: -; v_gene: TRBV7-2; j_gene: TRBJ2-5; CDR3aa: CASSSRVGETQYF; CDR3nt: TGTGCCAGCAGCTCCAGGGTCGGGGAGACCCAGTACTTC
abundance: -; d_gene: TRBD2; v_gene: TRBV19; j_gene: TRBJ2-1; CDR3aa: CASSIRGRAGEQFF; CDR3nt: TGTGCCAGTAGTATTCGCGGGAGGGCGGGCGAGCAGTTCTTC
abundance: few; d_gene: -; v_gene: TRBV10-3; j_gene: TRBJ1-2; CDR3aa: CAISERDWDYGYTF; CDR3nt: TGTGCCATCAGTGAGAGGGACTGGGACTATGGCTACACCTTC
abundance: few; d_gene: -; v_gene: TRBV28; j_gene: TRBJ2-7; CDR3aa: CASSSTVEQYF; CDR3nt: TGTGCCAGCAGTTCGACCGTCGAGCAGTACTTC
abundance: few; d_gene: -; v_gene: TRBV27; j_gene: TRBJ2-7; CDR3aa: CASSPDLVLVGQYF; CDR3nt: TGTGCCAGCAGCCCTGACCTGGTTTTGGTCGGGCAGTACTTC
abundance: -; d_gene: -; v_gene: TRBV3-1; j_gene: TRBJ1-1; CDR3aa: CASSQDNRRGGGSMNTEAFF; CDR3nt: TGTGCCAGCAGCCAAGACAACCGGAGGGGGGGAGGTTCCATGAACACTGAAGCTTTCTTT
abundance: many; d_gene: TRBD2; v_gene: TRBV7-3; j_gene: TRBJ2-1; CDR3aa: CASSAHAGTSVYNEQFF; CDR3nt: TGTGCCAGCAGCGCACACGCCGGGACTAGTGTCTACAATGAGCAGTTCTTC
abundance: few; d_gene: TRBD2; v_gene: TRBV5-1; j_gene: TRBJ2-5; CDR3aa: CASGTSGGARETQYF; CDR3nt: TGCGCCAGCGGGACTAGCGGGGGGGCCCGAGAGACCCAGTACTTC
abundance: few; d_gene: -; v_gene: TRBV27; j_gene: TRBJ2-3; CDR3aa: CASSFRVPHSTDTQYF; CDR3nt: TGTGCCAGCAGTTTTAGGGTGCCCCACAGCACAGATACGCAGTATTTT
abundance: many; d_gene: -; v_gene: TRBV5-1; j_gene: TRBJ2-2; CDR3aa: CASSFAITNTGELFF; CDR3nt: TGCGCCAGCAGCTTCGCGATTACGAACACCGGGGAGCTGTTTTTT
abundance: -; d_gene: TRBD2; v_gene: TRBV20-1; j_gene: TRBJ2-1; CDR3aa: CSAAASGGFDEQFF; CDR3nt: TGCAGTGCTGCCGCTAGCGGGGGGTTCGATGAGCAGTTCTTC
abundance: few; d_gene: -; v_gene: TRBV19; j_gene: TRBJ2-1; CDR3aa: CASASQEGLSYTDHNEQFF; CDR3nt: TGTGCCAGCGCGTCCCAAGAGGGACTTTCATATACGGACCACAATGAGCAGTTCTTC
abundance: -; d_gene: TRBD2; v_gene: TRBV3-1; j_gene: TRBJ2-3; CDR3aa: CASSQLVKLAEAADTQYF; CDR3nt: TGTGCCAGCAGCCAACTTGTGAAACTAGCGGAGGCAGCAGATACGCAGTATTTT
abundance: -; d_gene: -; v_gene: TRBV4-1; j_gene: TRBJ2-7; CDR3aa: CASSPGPIPEQYF; CDR3nt: TGCGCCAGCAGTCCCGGACCGATCCCCGAGCAGTACTTC
abundance: many; d_gene: -; v_gene: TRBV12-3/TRBV12-4; j_gene: TRBJ1-1; CDR3aa: CASTTSSTNTEAFF; CDR3nt: TGTGCCAGCACCACCAGCAGCACCAACACTGAAGCTTTCTTT
abundance: -; d_gene: -; v_gene: TRBV10-3; j_gene: TRBJ2-2; CDR3aa: CAISAPRETGELFF; CDR3nt: TGTGCCATCAGCGCCCCCAGGGAAACCGGGGAGCTGTTTTTT
abundance: -; d_gene: TRBD1; v_gene: TRBV5-1; j_gene: TRBJ2-7; CDR3aa: CASRFGQGGTRDFYEQYF; CDR3nt: TGCGCCAGCCGTTTCGGACAGGGGGGGACTAGGGACTTCTACGAGCAGTACTTC
abundance: few; d_gene: -; v_gene: TRBV20-1; j_gene: TRBJ1-1; CDR3aa: CSARGPVNTEAFF; CDR3nt: TGCAGTGCTAGAGGACCCGTGAACACTGAAGCTTTCTTT
abundance: few; d_gene: -; v_gene: TRBV4-1; j_gene: TRBJ1-4; CDR3aa: CASSQVGVYEKLFF; CDR3nt: TGCGCCAGCAGCCAAGTAGGGGTATATGAAAAACTGTTTTTT
abundance: -; d_gene: TRBD1; v_gene: TRBV7-9; j_gene: TRBJ2-7; CDR3aa: CASSEGQGGPYEQYF; CDR3nt: TGTGCCAGCAGCGAAGGACAGGGTGGGCCCTACGAGCAGTACTTC
abundance: -; d_gene: -; v_gene: TRBV6-5; j_gene: TRBJ2-5; CDR3aa: CASSLREYQETQYF; CDR3nt: TGTGCCAGCAGTTTAAGAGAGTACCAAGAGACCCAGTACTTC
abundance: few; d_gene: -; v_gene: TRBV12-3/TRBV12-4; j_gene: TRBJ1-1; CDR3aa: CASSLVATLNTEAFF; CDR3nt: TGTGCCAGCAGTTTAGTCGCGACACTGAACACTGAAGCTTTCTTT
abundance: many; d_gene: -; v_gene: TRBV24-1; j_gene: TRBJ2-3; CDR3aa: CATSDPLGQYF; CDR3nt: TGTGCCACCAGTGACCCGTTGGGGCAGTATTTT
abundance: many; d_gene: -; v_gene: TRBV20-1; j_gene: TRBJ1-1; CDR3aa: CSAREDTGYTEAFF; CDR3nt: TGCAGTGCTAGAGAGGATACGGGATACACTGAAGCTTTCTTT
abundance: -; d_gene: -; v_gene: TRBV29-1; j_gene: TRBJ2-1; CDR3aa: CSARTQILSNEQFF; CDR3nt: TGCAGCGCTCGGACTCAAATTTTGTCTAATGAGCAGTTCTTC
abundance: -; d_gene: TRBD2; v_gene: TRBV12-3/TRBV12-4; j_gene: TRBJ2-1; CDR3aa: CASSPRSSGSRFGEQFF; CDR3nt: TGTGCCAGCAGTCCCCGTAGTAGCGGGAGTCGGTTCGGTGAGCAGTTCTTC
abundance: few; d_gene: TRBD2; v_gene: TRBV2; j_gene: TRBJ2-7; CDR3aa: CASNGLGDEQYF; CDR3nt: TGTGCCAGCAACGGACTAGGAGACGAGCAGTACTTC
abundance: few; d_gene: TRBD2; v_gene: TRBV2; j_gene: TRBJ2-1; CDR3aa: CASPIAGETKGFF; CDR3nt: TGTGCCAGCCCCATAGCGGGAGAAACGAAGGGATTCTTC
abundance: many; d_gene: TRBD1; v_gene: TRBV12-3/TRBV12-4; j_gene: TRBJ2-1; CDR3aa: CASTVDRGGNEQFF; CDR3nt: TGTGCCAGCACCGTGGACAGGGGAGGCAATGAGCAGTTCTTC
abundance: -; d_gene: -; v_gene: TRBV7-3; j_gene: TRBJ2-3; CDR3aa: CASSLTGGGDTQYF; CDR3nt: TGTGCCAGCAGCTTAACAGGGGGAGGGGATACGCAGTATTTT
abundance: -; d_gene: TRBD2; v_gene: TRBV12-3/TRBV12-4; j_gene: TRBJ2-1; CDR3aa: CASRTRSGSLFEQFF; CDR3nt: TGTGCCAGCAGGACTAGAAGCGGGAGTCTCTTTGAGCAGTTCTTC
abundance: -; d_gene: -; v_gene: TRBV5-1; j_gene: TRBJ2-3; CDR3aa: CASSLDNLAGADTQYF; CDR3nt: TGCGCCAGCAGCTTGGATAACCTAGCCGGGGCAGATACGCAGTATTTT